Given below is one T cell receptor (beta chain) in context. Its binding antigen is unknown. No per-base quality is available; no much larger clone lies one base away. Collaborating institutions collected whole blood in K2EDTA tubes following their own protocols. For TCRbeta analysis, collaborators shipped samples as frozen whole blood, isolated PBMCs, or DNA extracted from either of those sample types. The entry originates in a study of blood T cell repertoires in COVID-19 (dated by TCRdb to the early 2020s). Broadly, across the study: Samples from collaborators originated in the United States, Italy and Spain and spanned both the acute and convalescent phases of COVID-19. Samples were obtained from the ongoing ImmuneRACE study (first 160 participants) and from some 1,200 subjects provided by 6 global collaborators. HLA class I and class II types, where available, came from metadata supplied by the sample provider rather than from assay-based typing. The prospective study material was composed of cDNA or gDNA derived from T cells, B-cell-depleted T cells, or PBMCs. A freely available public database, intended as a resource for researchers studying the immune response to SARS-CoV-2, is where the repertoires were released. The sample metadata nearly always contained a de-identified subject ID, COVID-19 status, age in years and sex. Subjects who had been exposed to COVID-19, were actively infected with it, or had recovered from it provided the deeply sampled blood TCRbeta repertoires that made up the dataset. Overall study outcomes, separate from this receptor: How much clinical and demographic metadata was included differed by source and by participant, and the metadata was provided uncurated.

The immunoSEQ Assay, a bias-controlled multiplex PCR, was used to amplify TCRbeta CDR3 regions from genomic DNA. Per the authors' processing: The number of nucleated cells in each sample was estimated by amplification of reference gene primers within the assay. Sequence reads were collapsed and filtered to measure the absolute abundance of every unique TCRbeta CDR3 rearrangement. For each sample, productive Simpson clonality was calculated as the square root of Simpson's diversity index across productive rearrangements. TCRdb retrieved this table from immuneACCESS and kept in-frame rearrangements only. Not all clones are present; in checked studies, unresolved V genes account for under half, and no reason is known for the remainder. V and J calls and clone size follow that table, whereas D and trimming were derived from the DNA. The sample includes tens of thousands of clones, with 65% to 85% observed a single time. Approximately 10% of the sample is taken by the ten largest.

The sequence was obtained from a man between 65 and 85 years old with acute or convalescent COVID-19. The source material was peripheral blood.

The CDR3 loop reads CASSLGTEQFF. The base sequence is TGTGCCAGCAGCCTTGGGACAGAGCAGTTCTTC. The sequence links TRBV5-6 to TRBJ2-1, with TRBD1 perhaps the D gene, on 6 matching bases. The germline ends are 9 bases apart after V is trimmed by 4 bases and J by 10 bases. The CDR3 sequence holds 11 residues, the cysteine and phenylalanine included. Left in the record is the CDR3 DNA by itself, 33 bases read in frame from the first base. According to the germline V gene, CDR1 reads SGHDT and CDR2 reads YYEEEE.